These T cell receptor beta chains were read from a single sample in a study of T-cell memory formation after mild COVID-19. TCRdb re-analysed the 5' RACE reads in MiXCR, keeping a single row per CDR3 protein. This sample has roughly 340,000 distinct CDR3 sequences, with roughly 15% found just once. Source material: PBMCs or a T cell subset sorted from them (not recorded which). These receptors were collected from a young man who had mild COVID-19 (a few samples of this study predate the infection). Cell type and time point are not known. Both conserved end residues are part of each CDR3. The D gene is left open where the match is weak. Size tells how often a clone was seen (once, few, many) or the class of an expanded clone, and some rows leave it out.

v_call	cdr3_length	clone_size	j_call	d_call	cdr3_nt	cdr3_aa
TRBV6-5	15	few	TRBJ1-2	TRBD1	TGTGCCAGCAGTTACTCGGACAGGCCCCCCTATGGCTACACCTTC	CASSYSDRPPYGYTF
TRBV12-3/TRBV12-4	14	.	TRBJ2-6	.	TGTGCCAGCAGTTCACAGGGTGGGGCCAACGTCCTGACTTTC	CASSSQGGANVLTF
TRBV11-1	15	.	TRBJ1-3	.	TGTGCCAGCAGCTCCGACAGGAGGTTTGGAAACACCATATATTTT	CASSSDRRFGNTIYF
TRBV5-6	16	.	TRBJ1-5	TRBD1	TGTGCCAGCAGCTTCTCGGACAGGGGAAGCAATCAGCCCCAGCATTTT	CASSFSDRGSNQPQHF
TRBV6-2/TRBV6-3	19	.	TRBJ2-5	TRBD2	TGTGCCAGCAGTTCACAGCCCGGACTAGCGGGGACGTACCAAGAGACCCAGTACTTC	CASSSQPGLAGTYQETQYF
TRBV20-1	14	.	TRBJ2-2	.	TGCAGAAGAAAATCAGCGAACAGCACCGGGGAGCTGTTTTTT	CRRKSANSTGELFF
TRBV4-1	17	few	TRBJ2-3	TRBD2	TGCGCCAGCAGCCAAAGTCCTAGCGGGGGCGACACAGATACGCAGTATTTT	CASSQSPSGGDTDTQYF
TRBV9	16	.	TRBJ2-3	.	TGTGCCAGCGGCCGGGCCCGAGGTCAAGGCACAGATACGCAGTATTTT	CASGRARGQGTDTQYF
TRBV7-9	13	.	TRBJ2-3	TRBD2	TGTGCCAGCAGCTTAGTAGCGGGGGTTGCGCAGTATTTT	CASSLVAGVAQYF
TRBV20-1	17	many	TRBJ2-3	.	TGCAGTGCTCCCTCCACCAGCGCCAAAGGGTACACAGATACGCAGTATTTT	CSAPSTSAKGYTDTQYF
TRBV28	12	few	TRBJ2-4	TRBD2	TGTGCCAGCAGTGTCAGCGGGGGGTCGCTGTACTTC	CASSVSGGSLYF
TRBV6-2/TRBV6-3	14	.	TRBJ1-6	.	TGTGCCAGCACCAGGGGTCTCCTCAATTCACCCCTCCACTTT	CASTRGLLNSPLHF
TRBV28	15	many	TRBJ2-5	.	TGTGCCAGCAGCATCAGGGGGGCGGATAGGGAGACCCAGTACTTC	CASSIRGADRETQYF
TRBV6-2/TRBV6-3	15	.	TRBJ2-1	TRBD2	TGTGCCAGCAGCCCGAGCGGGGGCTCGCGGGGAGAGCAGTTCTTC	CASSPSGGSRGEQFF
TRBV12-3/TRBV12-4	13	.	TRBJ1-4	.	TGTGCCAGCAGCCTCCAGAGGGATAGGCATCGGTTTTTT	CASSLQRDRHRFF
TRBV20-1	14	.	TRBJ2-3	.	TGCAGTGCTACGGGGGGCCTTGGGGCAGATACGCAGTATTTT	CSATGGLGADTQYF
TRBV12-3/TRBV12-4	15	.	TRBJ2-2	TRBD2	TGTGCCAGCAGTCGCGGGGGGCTTAACACCGGGGAGCTGTTTTTT	CASSRGGLNTGELFF
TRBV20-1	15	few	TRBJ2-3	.	TGCAGTGCTAGAGAGGGACTGGTGGGCACAGATACGCAGTATTTT	CSAREGLVGTDTQYF
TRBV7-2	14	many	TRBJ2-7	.	TGTGCCAGCAGCCCGCAGACTAGTATACACGAGCAGTACTTC	CASSPQTSIHEQYF
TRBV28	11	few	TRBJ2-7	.	TGTGCCAGCAGTCTCCGGACAGAGTTGTTGTTC	CASSLRTELLF
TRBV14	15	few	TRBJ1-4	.	TGTGCCAGCAGCCAAGATGGCCGGCGTAATGAAAAACTGTTTTTT	CASSQDGRRNEKLFF
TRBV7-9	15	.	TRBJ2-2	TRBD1	TGTGCCAGCAGCCTACCGACAGGGACCACCGGGGAGCTGTTTTTT	CASSLPTGTTGELFF
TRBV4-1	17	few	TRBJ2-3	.	TGCGCCAGCAGCCAAGAGCGGGGCGGCGGAAGCACAGATACGCAGTATTTT	CASSQERGGGSTDTQYF
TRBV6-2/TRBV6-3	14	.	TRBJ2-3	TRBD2	TGTGCCAGCACGGAGCGGGGGGCGCCAGATACGCAGTATTTT	CASTERGAPDTQYF
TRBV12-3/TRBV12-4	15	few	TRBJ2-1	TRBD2	TGTGCCAGCAGCCTGGGGACTAGCCGGTACAATGAGCAGTTCTTC	CASSLGTSRYNEQFF
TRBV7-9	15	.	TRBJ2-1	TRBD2	TGTGCCAGCAGCTTTAGCGGGGGGGCCAGGAATGAGCAGTTCTTC	CASSFSGGARNEQFF
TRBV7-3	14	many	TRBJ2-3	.	TGTGCCAGCAGCCCGGGACTGCGCACAGATACGCAGTATTTT	CASSPGLRTDTQYF
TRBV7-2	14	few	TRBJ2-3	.	TGTGCCAGCAGCTTAGCCGGTCCCACAGATACGCAGTATTTT	CASSLAGPTDTQYF
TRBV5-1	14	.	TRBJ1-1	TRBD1	TGCGCCAGCGGAACCCGACAGGGCAACACTGAAGCTTTCTTT	CASGTRQGNTEAFF
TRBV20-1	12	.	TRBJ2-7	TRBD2	TGCAGTCAACCGGCGGGGGTGGACGAGCAGTACTTC	CSQPAGVDEQYF
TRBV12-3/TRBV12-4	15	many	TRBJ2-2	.	TGTGCCAGCAGTTTAACACAGGGTGGTGCCGGGGAGCTGTTTTTT	CASSLTQGGAGELFF
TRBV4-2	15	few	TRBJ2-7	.	TGTGCCAGCAGGTGGGAGACAGTGGCTTCCTACGAGCAGTACTTC	CASRWETVASYEQYF
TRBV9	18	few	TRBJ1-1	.	TGTGCCAGCAGCAGCACCGTGGGCAGTGGCCTTTTTAACACTGAAGCTTTCTTT	CASSSTVGSGLFNTEAFF
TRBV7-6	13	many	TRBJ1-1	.	TGTGCCAGCAGCTTTCAGATGAACACTGAAGCTTTCTTT	CASSFQMNTEAFF
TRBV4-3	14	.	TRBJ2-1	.	TGCGCCAGCAGCCAAGATGGGGACGGGCTTGAGCAGTTCTTC	CASSQDGDGLEQFF
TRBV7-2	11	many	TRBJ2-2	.	TGTGCCAGCAGCCCCTCCGGGGAGCTGTTTTTT	CASSPSGELFF
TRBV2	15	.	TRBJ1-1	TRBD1	TGTGCCAGCAGTTCACGACAGGGGGACCTTGCTGAAGCTTTCTTT	CASSSRQGDLAEAFF
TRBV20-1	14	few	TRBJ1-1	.	TGCAGTGCTAGAGACCCCACAGGGTCCACTGAAGCTTTCTTT	CSARDPTGSTEAFF
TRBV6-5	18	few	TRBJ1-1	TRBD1	TGTGCCAGCAGTTTCGAAATCGGACAGGGAGGAAGGAACACTGAAGCTTTCTTT	CASSFEIGQGGRNTEAFF
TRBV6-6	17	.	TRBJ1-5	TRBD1	TGTGCCAGCAGTGACCCGGGACAGGGATATAGCAATCAGCCCCAGCATTTT	CASSDPGQGYSNQPQHF
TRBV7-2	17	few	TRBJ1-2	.	TGTGCCAGCAGCTTATTCCGCAGGGCCCCTGACTCCTATGGCTACACCTTC	CASSLFRRAPDSYGYTF
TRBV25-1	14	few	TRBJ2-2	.	TGTGCCAGCAGTCCGTCCCCCGGCACCGGGGAGCTGTTTTTT	CASSPSPGTGELFF
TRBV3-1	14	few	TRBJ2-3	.	TGTGCCAGCAGCCGAACAACCAATGCAGATACGCAGTATTTT	CASSRTTNADTQYF
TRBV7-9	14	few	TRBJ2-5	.	TGTGCCAGCAGCTTATATGTGCACCAAGAGACCCAGTACTTC	CASSLYVHQETQYF
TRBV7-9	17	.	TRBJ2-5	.	TGTGCCAGCAGCTTAATTGAGGTGGCTTCGGGACAAGAGACCCAGTACTTC	CASSLIEVASGQETQYF
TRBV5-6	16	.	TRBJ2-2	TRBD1	TGTGCCAGCAGCTTTACAGGGGGCGGAAGCACCGGGGAGCTGTTTTTT	CASSFTGGGSTGELFF
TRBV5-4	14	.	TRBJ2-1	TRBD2	TGTGCCAGCACAACTAGCGGGGGGGCAAATGAGCAGTTCTTC	CASTTSGGANEQFF
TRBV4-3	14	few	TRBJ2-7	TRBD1	TGCGCCAGCGCCCCGGCAGGGGGCTCCTACGAGCAGTACTTC	CASAPAGGSYEQYF
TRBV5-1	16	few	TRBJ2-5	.	TGCGCCAGCAGCTTGGCCACTGGCATAGCCTGGGAGACCCAGTACTTC	CASSLATGIAWETQYF
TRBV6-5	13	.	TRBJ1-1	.	TGTGCCAGCAGTTTACGGAAGAACACTGAAGCTTTCTTT	CASSLRKNTEAFF
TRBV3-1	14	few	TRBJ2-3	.	TGTGCCAGCACCATGGGGGCGGGCACAGATACGCAGTATTTT	CASTMGAGTDTQYF
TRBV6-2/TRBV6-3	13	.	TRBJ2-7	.	TGTGCCAGCAGCAAAAACCGCGAATACGAGCAGTACTTC	CASSKNREYEQYF
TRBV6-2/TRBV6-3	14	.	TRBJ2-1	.	TGTGCCAGCAGTTACTCGGATAGCTACAATGAGCAGTTCTTC	CASSYSDSYNEQFF
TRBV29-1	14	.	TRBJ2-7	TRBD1	TGCAGCGTAGAATCCGGGACAGGGCCTGCCGAGCAGTACTTC	CSVESGTGPAEQYF
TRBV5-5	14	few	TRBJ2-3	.	TGTGCCAGCAGCCGCGACGGGGTTGGAGATACGCAGTATTTT	CASSRDGVGDTQYF